This T cell receptor beta chain was obtained from a study of cytomegalovirus exposure and HLA in healthy donors. V was cut by 2 bases and J by 2 bases, with 6 bases left in between. The CDR3 extends over 13 amino acids. The germline gives CDR1 MNHNY, CDR2 SVGAGI (reference sequence). This PCR relied on a set of 60 Vbeta primers and 13 Jbeta primers. Profiled with immunoSEQ multiplex PCR; TCRdb holds only in-frame clones, not every one. Among 150,000 or so clones, roughly three quarters were seen once, and the ten largest hold 7%. Notes on this clone: Its target is not known.

Notes on the study in general: In vitro work confirmed that a few CMV-associated chains recognize CMV antigens. Analyzed later, association rates of TCRs varied across HLA loci, with DRB1 most and HLA-C fewest.

This chain connects TRBV6-6 to TRBJ1-2, with a weak D call TRBD1 (5 bases). The TCR was taken from a woman in her thirties or forties in good health and CMV-seropositive. Sequencing was carried out using PBMCs. The CDR3 protein is CASSYDRNYGYTF. CDR3 bases: TGTGCCAGCAGTTACGACAGAAACTATGGCTACACCTTC.